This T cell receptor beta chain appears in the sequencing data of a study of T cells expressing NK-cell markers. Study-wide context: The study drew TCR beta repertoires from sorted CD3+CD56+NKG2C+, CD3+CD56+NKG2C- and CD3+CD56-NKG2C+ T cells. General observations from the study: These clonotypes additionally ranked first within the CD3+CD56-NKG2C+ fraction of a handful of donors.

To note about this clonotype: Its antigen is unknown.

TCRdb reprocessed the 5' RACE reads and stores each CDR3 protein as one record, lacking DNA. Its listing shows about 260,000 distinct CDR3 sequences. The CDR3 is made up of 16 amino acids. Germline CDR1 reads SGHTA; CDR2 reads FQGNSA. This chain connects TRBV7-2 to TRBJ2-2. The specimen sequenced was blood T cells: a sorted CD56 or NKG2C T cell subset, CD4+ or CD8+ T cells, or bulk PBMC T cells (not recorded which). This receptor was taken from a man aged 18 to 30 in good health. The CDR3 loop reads CASSLVALSNTGELFF.